A selection of T cell receptor beta chains follows, all from one sample in a study of cytomegalovirus exposure and HLA in healthy donors. Profiled with immunoSEQ multiplex PCR; TCRdb holds only in-frame clones, not every one. The sample carries 150,000 to 180,000 clones, 80% recorded once. The source material was PBMCs. Receptors were obtained from a man aged 30-40 years in good health and CMV-seropositive. Both conserved end residues are part of each CDR3. D genes are given only for firm matches. Clone sizes are given selectively: once, few, many, or a class where the clone is expanded.

CDR3 DNA,CDR3 protein,J gene,D gene,clone size,V gene
TGCGCCAGCAGCTTGGTTTTGGACAGCCAAATAGGCCCCCAGTACTTC,CASSLVLDSQIGPQYF,TRBJ2-5,NA,NA,TRBV5-1
TGTGCCTGGAGTGTATTGGGGACTATCGAGACCCAGTACTTC,CAWSVLGTIETQYF,TRBJ2-5,TRBD2,once,TRBV30
TGTGCCAGCAGTGAGACTGGATACTCTGCCTACGAGCAGTACTTC,CASSETGYSAYEQYF,TRBJ2-7,NA,few,TRBV28
TGCGCCAGCAGCGGGACAGGGGCGGGAGAGCGGCAGTTCTTC,CASSGTGAGERQFF,TRBJ2-1,TRBD1,NA,TRBV5-1
TGTGCCAGCAGTTGGGGGGAGACTAGCGGATACGAGCAGTACTTC,CASSWGETSGYEQYF,TRBJ2-7,TRBD2,NA,TRBV28
TGTGCCAGCAGCCCCGGATCGGGGTGGTATCCGGACAATGAGCAGTTCTTC,CASSPGSGWYPDNEQFF,TRBJ2-1,NA,NA,TRBV7-2
TGTGCCAGCAGTTTAGTTCGCGACTCCTACGAGCAGTACTTC,CASSLVRDSYEQYF,TRBJ2-7,NA,NA,TRBV28
TGTGCCACTGCCCCGCGGGGAAACACCATATATTTT,CATAPRGNTIYF,TRBJ1-3,NA,NA,TRBV30
TGTGCCAGCAGTTGGGGGTGGGGGGTTCAGTTCTCAGGCTACACCTTC,CASSWGWGVQFSGYTF,TRBJ1-2,NA,NA,TRBV28
TGCGCCAGCAGCCCCAGCGGATCTAGCACAGATACGCAGTATTTT,CASSPSGSSTDTQYF,TRBJ2-3,NA,NA,TRBV10-1
TGTGCCAGTAGTATAGGGACCGACACCGGGGAGCTGTTTTTT,CASSIGTDTGELFF,TRBJ2-2,NA,NA,TRBV19
TGTGCCAGCAGAGCACTAGATATAGAGACCCAGTACTTC,CASRALDIETQYF,TRBJ2-5,NA,few,TRBV28
TGTGCCAGCAGGACAGGTAACAATGAGCAGTTCTTC,CASRTGNNEQFF,TRBJ2-1,NA,once,TRBV7-9
TGTGCCAGCAGCTTGGGAATGGTGTCAGGCAATCAGCCCCAGCATTTT,CASSLGMVSGNQPQHF,TRBJ1-5,NA,once,TRBV5-6
TGCGCCAGCAGCCAAGACTCTAGCGGTGGTACGCAGTATTTT,CASSQDSSGGTQYF,TRBJ2-3,TRBD2,NA,TRBV4-1
TGCAGCGTTGGAGGTTCAGATACGCAGTATTTT,CSVGGSDTQYF,TRBJ2-3,NA,NA,TRBV29-1
TGTGCCAGCAACGACAGGACTGAAGCTTTCTTT,CASNDRTEAFF,TRBJ1-1,NA,NA,TRBV28
TGTGCCAGCAGCCAAGGGGGACTAGCGGTACTCGCCACAGATACGCAGTATTTT,CASSQGGLAVLATDTQYF,TRBJ2-3,TRBD2,few,TRBV4-2
TGTGCCAGCAGGAGGACAGGGCCCTCCTACGAGCAGTACTTC,CASRRTGPSYEQYF,TRBJ2-7,TRBD1,few,TRBV2
TGTGCCAGCAGTCCACAGGTCACTGGGGCCAACGTCCTGACTTTC,CASSPQVTGANVLTF,TRBJ2-6,NA,once,TRBV27
TGTGCCAGCAGCACCTCCAAAGGGGCGGGAGGGTGGAATGAGCAGTTCTTC,CASSTSKGAGGWNEQFF,TRBJ2-1,TRBD2,NA,TRBV9
TGTGCCAGCTCATTGACTAGTGTTTCTGAGACCCAGTACTTC,CASSLTSVSETQYF,TRBJ2-5,NA,NA,TRBV18
TGCGCCAGCAGCCACCCGGGACAGGGGGGACCTTACGAGCAGTACTTC,CASSHPGQGGPYEQYF,TRBJ2-7,TRBD1,NA,TRBV4-1
TGTGCCAGCAGTGAAGACTATCCACCAAGCGTCGGAGGCTCTTACAATGAGCAGTTCTTC,CASSEDYPPSVGGSYNEQFF,TRBJ2-1,NA,NA,TRBV2
TGCGCCAGCAGCTTAACAGGGTGGGAGACCCAGTACTTC,CASSLTGWETQYF,TRBJ2-5,NA,NA,TRBV5-1
TGTGCCAGCAGCTTGTTTTCGCAGGGGCAAGAGACCCAGTACTTC,CASSLFSQGQETQYF,TRBJ2-5,NA,NA,TRBV11-2
TGTGCCAGCAGTCCCCGGGGGAGCGGGGGGTACAATGAGCAGTTCTTC,CASSPRGSGGYNEQFF,TRBJ2-1,TRBD2,NA,TRBV27
TGTGCCAGCAGCTTAGCCCGACTCGAGCAGTACTTC,CASSLARLEQYF,TRBJ2-7,NA,NA,TRBV11-2
TGTGCCAGCAGCGTAGGGACCGGACTAGCGGCTTACAATGAGCAGTTCTTC,CASSVGTGLAAYNEQFF,TRBJ2-1,TRBD2,NA,TRBV9
TGTGCCAGCAGTTACTTGGCGGGGAGCTCCTACGAGCAGTACTTC,CASSYLAGSSYEQYF,TRBJ2-7,NA,NA,TRBV6-6
TGTGCCAGCAGTCCCCGGACTAGCGGGAACGAGCAGTTCTTC,CASSPRTSGNEQFF,TRBJ2-1,TRBD2,NA,TRBV28
TGTGCCAGCAGCTTGGGGTATGAAATCAGGGAAGCTAACTATGGCTACACCTTC,CASSLGYEIREANYGYTF,TRBJ1-2,NA,few,TRBV28